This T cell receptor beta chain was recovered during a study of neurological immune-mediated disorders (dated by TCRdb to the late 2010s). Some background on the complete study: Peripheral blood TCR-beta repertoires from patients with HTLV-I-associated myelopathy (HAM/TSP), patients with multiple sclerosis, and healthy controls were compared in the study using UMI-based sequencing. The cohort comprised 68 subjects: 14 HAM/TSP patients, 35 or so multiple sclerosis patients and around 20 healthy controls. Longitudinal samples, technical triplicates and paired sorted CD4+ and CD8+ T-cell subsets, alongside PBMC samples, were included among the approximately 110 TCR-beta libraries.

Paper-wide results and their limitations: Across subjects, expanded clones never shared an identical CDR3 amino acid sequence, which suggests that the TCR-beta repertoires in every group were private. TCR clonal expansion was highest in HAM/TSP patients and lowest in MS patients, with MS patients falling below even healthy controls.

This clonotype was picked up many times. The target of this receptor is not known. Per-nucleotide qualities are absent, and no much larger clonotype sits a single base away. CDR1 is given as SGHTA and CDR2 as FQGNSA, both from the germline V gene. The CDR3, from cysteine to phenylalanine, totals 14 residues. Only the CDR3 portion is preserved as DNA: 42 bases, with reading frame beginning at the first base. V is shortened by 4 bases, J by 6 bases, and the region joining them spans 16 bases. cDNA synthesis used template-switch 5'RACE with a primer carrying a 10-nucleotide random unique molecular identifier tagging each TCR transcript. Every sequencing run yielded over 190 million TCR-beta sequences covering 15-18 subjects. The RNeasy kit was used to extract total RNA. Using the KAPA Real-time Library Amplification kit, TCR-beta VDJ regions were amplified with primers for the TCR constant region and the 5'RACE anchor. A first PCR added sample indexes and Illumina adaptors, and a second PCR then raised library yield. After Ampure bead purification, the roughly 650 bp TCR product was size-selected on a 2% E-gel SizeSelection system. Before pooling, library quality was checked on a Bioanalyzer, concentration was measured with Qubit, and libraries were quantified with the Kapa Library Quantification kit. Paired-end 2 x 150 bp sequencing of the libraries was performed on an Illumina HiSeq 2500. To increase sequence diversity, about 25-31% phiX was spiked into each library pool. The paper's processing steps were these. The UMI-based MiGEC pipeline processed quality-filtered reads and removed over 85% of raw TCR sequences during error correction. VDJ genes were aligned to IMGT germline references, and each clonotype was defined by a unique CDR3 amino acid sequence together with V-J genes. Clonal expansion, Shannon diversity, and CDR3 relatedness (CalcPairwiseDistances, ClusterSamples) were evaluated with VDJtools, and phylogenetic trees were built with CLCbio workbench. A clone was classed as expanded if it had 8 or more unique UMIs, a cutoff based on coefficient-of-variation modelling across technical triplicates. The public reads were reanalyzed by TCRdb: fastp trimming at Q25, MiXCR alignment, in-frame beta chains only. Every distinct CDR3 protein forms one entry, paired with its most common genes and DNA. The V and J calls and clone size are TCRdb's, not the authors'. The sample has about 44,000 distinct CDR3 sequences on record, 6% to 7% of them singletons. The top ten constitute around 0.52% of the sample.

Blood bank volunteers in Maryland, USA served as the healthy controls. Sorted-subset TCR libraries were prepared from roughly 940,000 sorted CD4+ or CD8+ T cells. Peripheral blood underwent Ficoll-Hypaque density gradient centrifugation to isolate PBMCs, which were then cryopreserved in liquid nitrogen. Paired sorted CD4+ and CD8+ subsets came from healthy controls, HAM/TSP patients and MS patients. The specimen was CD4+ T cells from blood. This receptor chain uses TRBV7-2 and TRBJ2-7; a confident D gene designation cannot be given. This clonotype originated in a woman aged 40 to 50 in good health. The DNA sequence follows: TGTGCCAGCAGCTCACCGGACGGGCTTCTCGAGCAGTACTTC. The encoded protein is CASSSPDGLLEQYF.